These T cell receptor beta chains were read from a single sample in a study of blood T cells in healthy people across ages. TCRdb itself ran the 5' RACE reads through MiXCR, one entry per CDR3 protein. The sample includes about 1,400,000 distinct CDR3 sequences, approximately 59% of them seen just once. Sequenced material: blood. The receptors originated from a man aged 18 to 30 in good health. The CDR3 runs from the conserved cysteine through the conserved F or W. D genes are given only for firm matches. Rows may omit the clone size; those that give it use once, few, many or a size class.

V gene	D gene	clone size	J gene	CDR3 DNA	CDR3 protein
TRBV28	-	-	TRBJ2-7	TGTGCCAGCGGGGACCTAACCTACGAGCAGTACTTC	CASGDLTYEQYF
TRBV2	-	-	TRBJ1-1	TGTGCCGTTAACCTTGAAGCTTTCTTT	CAVNLEAFF
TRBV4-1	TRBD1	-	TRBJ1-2	TGCGCCAGCAGCCAGTACAGGGGCGGAGGCTACACCTTC	CASSQYRGGGYTF
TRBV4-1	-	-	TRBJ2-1	TGCGCCAGCAGCCAAGATTGGGTGCGTGGGCAGTTCTTC	CASSQDWVRGQFF
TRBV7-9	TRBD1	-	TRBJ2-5	TGTGCCAGCAGCCTAACCGACAGGGGGCCCGAGGAGACCCAGTACTTC	CASSLTDRGPEETQYF
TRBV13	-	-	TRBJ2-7	TGTGCCAGCAGCTTAAGGCAGGGGACTTACTACGAGCAGTACTTC	CASSLRQGTYYEQYF
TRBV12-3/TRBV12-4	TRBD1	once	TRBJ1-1	TGTGCCAGCAGTCTAGCTGACAGGGGTACGGACACTGAAGCTTTCTTT	CASSLADRGTDTEAFF
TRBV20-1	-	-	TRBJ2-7	TGCAGTGCTGGGCACTCCACCGCCTACAAGCAGTACTTC	CSAGHSTAYKQYF
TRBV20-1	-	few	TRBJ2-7	TGCAGTGCAAACGGGATGGACAGCTCCTACGAGCAGTACTTC	CSANGMDSSYEQYF
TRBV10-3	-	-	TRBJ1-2	TGTGCCATCAGTACCGACAGAAAAGGCTATGGCTACACCTTC	CAISTDRKGYGYTF
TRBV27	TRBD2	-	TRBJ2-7	TGTGCCAGAGAGAAACTAGCGAGAATCTACGAGCAGTACTTC	CAREKLARIYEQYF
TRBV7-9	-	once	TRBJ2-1	TGTGCCAGCAGCCCCCGGGGCTTTCCCAATGAGCAGTTCTTC	CASSPRGFPNEQFF
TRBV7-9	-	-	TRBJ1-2	TGTGCCAGCACCAAGGACTCTGGTGGAGGAGACTATGGCTACACCTTC	CASTKDSGGGDYGYTF
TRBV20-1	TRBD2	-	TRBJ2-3	TGCAGTGCTAGAGATTACCTAGCGGGGGATAGCACAGATACGCAGTATTTT	CSARDYLAGDSTDTQYF
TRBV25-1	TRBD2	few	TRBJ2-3	TGTGCCAGCAGTGAATGGGGGGGAGATACGCAGTATTTT	CASSEWGGDTQYF
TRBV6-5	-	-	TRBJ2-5	TGTGCCAGCAGTTTTGTGGGGGGATCGGAGCAGTACTTC	CASSFVGGSEQYF
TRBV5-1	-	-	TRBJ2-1	TGCGCCAGCAGCTTTCCCGGACTCGACTATGAGCAGTTCTTC	CASSFPGLDYEQFF
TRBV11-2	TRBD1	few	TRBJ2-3	TGTGCCAGCAGTTGGACAGGGAGTGCAGATACGCAGTATTTT	CASSWTGSADTQYF
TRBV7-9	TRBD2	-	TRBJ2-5	TGTGCCAGCAGCTTAGGAGGGCGGGAGGGCCAAGAGACCCAGTACTTC	CASSLGGREGQETQYF
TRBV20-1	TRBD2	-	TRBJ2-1	TGCAGTGCCAGCGGGACTAACTCCTACAATGAGCAGTTCTTC	CSASGTNSYNEQFF
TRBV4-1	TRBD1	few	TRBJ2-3	TGCGCCAGCAGCCAAGGACCGGGACAGGGGGAGAGTACGCAGTATTTT	CASSQGPGQGESTQYF